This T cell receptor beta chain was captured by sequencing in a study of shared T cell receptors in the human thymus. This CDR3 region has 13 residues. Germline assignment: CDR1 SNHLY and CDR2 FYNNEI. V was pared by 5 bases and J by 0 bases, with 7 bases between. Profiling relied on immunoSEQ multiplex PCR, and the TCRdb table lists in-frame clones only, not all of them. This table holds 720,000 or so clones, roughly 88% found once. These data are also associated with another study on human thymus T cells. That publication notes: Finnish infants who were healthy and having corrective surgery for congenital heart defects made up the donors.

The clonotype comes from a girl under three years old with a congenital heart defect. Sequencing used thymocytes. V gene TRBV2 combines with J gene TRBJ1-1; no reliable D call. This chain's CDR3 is CASSSDLNTEAFF. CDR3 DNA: TGTGCCAGCAGTTCAGATTTGAACACTGAAGCTTTCTTT.